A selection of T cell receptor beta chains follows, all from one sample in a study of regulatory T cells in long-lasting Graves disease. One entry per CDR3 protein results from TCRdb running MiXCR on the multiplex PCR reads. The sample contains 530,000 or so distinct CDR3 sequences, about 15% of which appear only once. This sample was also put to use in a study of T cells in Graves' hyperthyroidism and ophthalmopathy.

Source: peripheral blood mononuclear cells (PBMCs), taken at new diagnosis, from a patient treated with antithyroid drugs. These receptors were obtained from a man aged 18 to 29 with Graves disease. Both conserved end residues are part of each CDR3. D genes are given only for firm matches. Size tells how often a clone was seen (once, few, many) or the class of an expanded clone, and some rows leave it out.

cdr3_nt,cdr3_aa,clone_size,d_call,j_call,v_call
TGTGCCAGCAGCTGGGGACAGGGGCAGCGACTAGCGGGAGGTCCACGCACCCGCGATGAGCAGTTCTTC,CASSWGQGQRLAGGPRTRDEQFF,NA,TRBD2,TRBJ2-1,TRBV11-2
TGTGCCAGCAGTGAAGGGGAAGGCACTGAAGCTTTCTTT,CASSEGEGTEAFF,few,NA,TRBJ1-1,TRBV25-1
TGTGCCATCAGGATGACTAGCGGGTCAAGGAGGTCCTACGAGCAGTACTTC,CAIRMTSGSRRSYEQYF,NA,TRBD2,TRBJ2-7,TRBV10-3
TGTGCCTGGACCAGGCGGACAGGGTCCCCTGGAAACACCATATATTTT,CAWTRRTGSPGNTIYF,many,TRBD1,TRBJ1-3,TRBV30
TGTGCCTGGAAGGGTGACTCTGGGGCCAACGTCCTGACTTTC,CAWKGDSGANVLTF,many,NA,TRBJ2-6,TRBV30
TGTGCCACCAAGAAGACTAGCCAAAACAATGAGCAGTTCTTC,CATKKTSQNNEQFF,few,TRBD2,TRBJ2-1,TRBV7-9
TGCAGCGTTGAAGAATGGAGTGTAGCCAAAAACATTCAGTACTTC,CSVEEWSVAKNIQYF,NA,NA,TRBJ2-4,TRBV29-1
TGTGCCAGCAGCTTCGAACTAGCGCGAGAGACCCAGTACTTC,CASSFELARETQYF,many,TRBD2,TRBJ2-5,TRBV5-6
TGTGCCAGCACCCTAAGGACGGTGAACTCCGAGCAGTACTTC,CASTLRTVNSEQYF,NA,NA,TRBJ2-7,TRBV2
TGTGCCAGCAGCTTCGGACTAGCGGTTACCTACGAGCAGTACTTC,CASSFGLAVTYEQYF,many,TRBD2,TRBJ2-7,TRBV11-2
TGTGCCTGGAGCTTTAGCGGGAGGACCCTCAATGAGCAGTTCTTC,CAWSFSGRTLNEQFF,NA,TRBD2,TRBJ2-1,TRBV30
TGTGCCAGCAGCTTAGTGGGCGGGAGTGTCCACAGTGAGCAGTTCTTC,CASSLVGGSVHSEQFF,NA,TRBD2,TRBJ2-1,TRBV2
TGTGCCAGCAGCCCGAACGGACAGGGCGGCTATGGCTACACCTTC,CASSPNGQGGYGYTF,few,TRBD1,TRBJ1-2,TRBV7-9
TGTGCCAGCAGTTACTCCGGGACCGTGTTTTTT,CASSYSGTVFF,many,NA,TRBJ1-4,TRBV6-9
TGTGCCAGCAGCTTAGCTGCAGTCCGCTTCCCAGATACGCAGTATTTT,CASSLAAVRFPDTQYF,NA,NA,TRBJ2-3,TRBV7-2
TGTGCCAGCAGCCATTCATCAGGGAGCAATCAGCCCCAGCATTTT,CASSHSSGSNQPQHF,many,NA,TRBJ1-5,TRBV3-1
TGTGCCAGCAGGAGACCCACGGGGGACACTGAAGCTTTCTTT,CASRRPTGDTEAFF,many,NA,TRBJ1-1,TRBV6-2/TRBV6-3
TGTGCCAGCAGCCTGAGGGGACTAGCGTCCTACAATGAGCAGTTCTTC,CASSLRGLASYNEQFF,NA,TRBD2,TRBJ2-1,TRBV5-4
TGCAGTGCTAGAGAGGGACTAGCGGGAGGTTACAATGAGCAGTTCTTC,CSAREGLAGGYNEQFF,few,TRBD2,TRBJ2-1,TRBV20-1
TGTGCCAGTAGAACCGGGACAAACACCGGGGAGCTGTTTTTT,CASRTGTNTGELFF,NA,NA,TRBJ2-2,TRBV19
TGTGCCAGCAGTGACCCCGGCTCGCAGCCCCAGCATTTT,CASSDPGSQPQHF,many,NA,TRBJ1-5,TRBV2
TGTGCCAGCAGCTTAAGGGGGGTGGGACAGAGTATGAACACTGAAGCTTTCTTT,CASSLRGVGQSMNTEAFF,many,TRBD1,TRBJ1-1,TRBV7-8
TGTGCTTCGACATTAGGCAGGAACTCTCAGCCCCAGCATTTT,CASTLGRNSQPQHF,few,NA,TRBJ1-5,TRBV10-3
TGTGCCAGCAGCCGCGGCGCTGAAGCTTTCTTT,CASSRGAEAFF,many,NA,TRBJ1-1,TRBV7-9
TGTGCCAGCAGATTGGGAGACGGCAACCTAGACGAGCAGTACTTC,CASRLGDGNLDEQYF,many,NA,TRBJ2-7,TRBV12-3/TRBV12-4
TGTGCCAGCAGCCAATACGGCTTCTCCTACGAGCAGTACTTC,CASSQYGFSYEQYF,NA,NA,TRBJ2-7,TRBV14
TGTGCCAGCATTCTGGTAGCAGGGTATGAGCAGTTCTTC,CASILVAGYEQFF,many,NA,TRBJ2-1,TRBV2
TGTGCCCCCGAGGCGGTCGGGTACGAGCAGTACTTC,CAPEAVGYEQYF,few,NA,TRBJ2-7,TRBV2
TGTGCCAGCAGTTATACACAGGGGCTACACACTGAAGCTTTCTTT,CASSYTQGLHTEAFF,few,TRBD1,TRBJ1-1,TRBV12-3/TRBV12-4
TGTGCCAGCAGTTATGAGGGGGCGCAAGGCTACACCTTC,CASSYEGAQGYTF,NA,TRBD1,TRBJ1-2,TRBV6-5
TGTGCCAGCAGCCCTTTCCGAGCCCAAGAGACCCAGTACTTC,CASSPFRAQETQYF,many,NA,TRBJ2-5,TRBV12-3/TRBV12-4
TGTGCCAGCAGTTACTCAGCCGGGCCCGGCAATGAGCAGTTCTTC,CASSYSAGPGNEQFF,few,NA,TRBJ2-1,TRBV6-2/TRBV6-3
TGTGCCAGCTCACCATCGCTCGGAGGCGAGCAGTTCTTC,CASSPSLGGEQFF,many,NA,TRBJ2-1,TRBV18
TGTGCCAGCAGCTACAATACGCAGTATTTT,CASSYNTQYF,NA,NA,TRBJ2-3,TRBV5-8
TGTGCCAGCAGCTTCCGGCAACCGGAGACCGGGGAGCTGTTTTTT,CASSFRQPETGELFF,few,NA,TRBJ2-2,TRBV5-4
TGCAGTGCTAGAGATGGCGGGAGGACTCCAGATACGCAGTATTTT,CSARDGGRTPDTQYF,few,TRBD2,TRBJ2-3,TRBV20-1
TGTGCCAGCTCACCAAGCACCGCAAACACTGAAGCTTTCTTT,CASSPSTANTEAFF,few,NA,TRBJ1-1,TRBV18
TGTGCCAGCAGTGATCGGGAGCTAGATGAGCAGTTCTTC,CASSDRELDEQFF,NA,NA,TRBJ2-1,TRBV6-4
TGTGCCAGCAGCTTAGGCATGATAACCCCGAGTACTGAAGCTTTCTTT,CASSLGMITPSTEAFF,many,NA,TRBJ1-1,TRBV7-3
TGTGCCAGCAGCTTAGATCGAGGGGTCTCCCACGAGCAGTACTTC,CASSLDRGVSHEQYF,NA,NA,TRBJ2-7,TRBV7-9
TGTGCCTGGATAGGCCGTGTAGGCACTGAAGCTTTCTTT,CAWIGRVGTEAFF,many,NA,TRBJ1-1,TRBV30